The rows below give T cell receptor beta chains drawn from one sample of a study of T cell responses to AZD1222 COVID-19 vaccine. Sequenced by immunoSEQ multiplex PCR; TCRdb stores in-frame clones only, minus some. The sample yields about 110,000 clones, about 88% seen once. Material: peripheral blood, obtained on day 0 of AZD1222 vaccination. The source of these receptors is an adult in good health. Each CDR3 is given with its conserved first and last residue. A D gene is named only where the DNA matches it firmly. Size is omitted from some rows. Given values are once, few, many or a class for expanded clones.

DNA: TGTGCCAGTAGTCGGATGGCGGACAGCTCTGAAAAACTGTTTTTT
CDR3: CASSRMADSSEKLFF
V: TRBV19
D: -
size: -
J: TRBJ1-4

DNA: TGTGCCAGCAGTTTGAGCTTATCCGGGGAGCTGTTTTTT
CDR3: CASSLSLSGELFF
V: TRBV27
D: -
size: -
J: TRBJ2-2

DNA: TGTGCCAGCAGCTTGGGGCCGTCGGGGCAGCCCCAGCATTTT
CDR3: CASSLGPSGQPQHF
V: TRBV5-6
D: -
size: few
J: TRBJ1-5

DNA: TGTGCCAGCAGCCGCAGAAACTTGGAGACCCAGTACTTC
CDR3: CASSRRNLETQYF
V: TRBV7-9
D: -
size: -
J: TRBJ2-5

DNA: TGTGCGTCGGTTGGGGACAATGAGCAGTTCTTC
CDR3: CASVGDNEQFF
V: TRBV5-6
D: -
size: -
J: TRBJ2-1

DNA: TGCGCCAGCAGCCGACTAGCGGGGTACCAAGAGACCCAGTACTTC
CDR3: CASSRLAGYQETQYF
V: TRBV4-1
D: TRBD2
size: -
J: TRBJ2-5

DNA: TGTGCCAGCAGGGCGCCGGACAACCACTACGAGCAGTACTTC
CDR3: CASRAPDNHYEQYF
V: TRBV7-3
D: -
size: -
J: TRBJ2-7

DNA: TGCGCCAGCAGCCAAGGGGGGTGGTTCACTGAAGCTTTCTTT
CDR3: CASSQGGWFTEAFF
V: TRBV4-1
D: -
size: -
J: TRBJ1-1

DNA: TGTGCCAGCACCCAGGACAGGGGTGGGACCCAGTACTTC
CDR3: CASTQDRGGTQYF
V: TRBV12-3/TRBV12-4
D: TRBD1
size: -
J: TRBJ2-5

DNA: TGTGCCAGCAGCCCAATAGGTGGTCTATCTGGAAACACCATATATTTT
CDR3: CASSPIGGLSGNTIYF
V: TRBV5-6
D: -
size: -
J: TRBJ1-3

DNA: TGCAGCGCGAGCGGTGAGAACACAGATACGCAGTATTTT
CDR3: CSASGENTDTQYF
V: TRBV29-1
D: -
size: -
J: TRBJ2-3

DNA: TGTGCCAGCAGCGTAGCTAGCGGGGCCGGGGAGCTGTTTTTT
CDR3: CASSVASGAGELFF
V: TRBV9
D: TRBD2
size: once
J: TRBJ2-2

DNA: TGCGCCAGCAGCTTGGCTGCGGGGCAGGGGGAGACCCAGTACTTC
CDR3: CASSLAAGQGETQYF
V: TRBV5-1
D: -
size: -
J: TRBJ2-5

DNA: TGTGCCAGCAGCTTTGCGCAGGGGGAGGCCGGGACTATCCACAATGAGCAGTTCTTC
CDR3: CASSFAQGEAGTIHNEQFF
V: TRBV12-1
D: -
size: -
J: TRBJ2-1

DNA: TGTGCCAGCAGCTTAGGCAGAACCCAGTACTTC
CDR3: CASSLGRTQYF
V: TRBV11-1
D: -
size: -
J: TRBJ2-5

DNA: TGTGCCAGCTCATCCGGGACTAGCGGGAGTTACTACAATGAGCAGTTCTTC
CDR3: CASSSGTSGSYYNEQFF
V: TRBV18
D: TRBD2
size: -
J: TRBJ2-1

DNA: TGTGCCAGCAGTTTATCGGCGGGATCAGCCTACAATGAGCAGTTCTTC
CDR3: CASSLSAGSAYNEQFF
V: TRBV28
D: -
size: once
J: TRBJ2-1

DNA: TGCGCCAGCAGCCATCAGGGGGTAAGGCATCAGCCCCAGCATTTT
CDR3: CASSHQGVRHQPQHF
V: TRBV4-1
D: TRBD1
size: -
J: TRBJ1-5

DNA: TGTGCCAGCAGTGAAGCAGGGGTCGGGGGCTACACCTTC
CDR3: CASSEAGVGGYTF
V: TRBV2
D: -
size: -
J: TRBJ1-2